Listed below are T cell receptor beta chains from one sample, sequenced in a study of blood T cell repertoires in COVID-19. Sequenced by immunoSEQ multiplex PCR; TCRdb stores in-frame clones only, minus some. The data show 150,000 or so clones, about 87% seen once. Sequencing was carried out using peripheral blood. The receptors were gathered from a man older than 75 with acute or convalescent COVID-19. Both conserved end residues are part of each CDR3.

v_call	j_call	cdr3_aa
TRBV9	TRBJ2-2	CASTPQGDSRTGELFF
TRBV6-2/TRBV6-3	TRBJ1-6	CASSYGHASSYNSPLHF
TRBV2	TRBJ1-5	CASAGQISNQPQHF
TRBV5-1	TRBJ1-2	CASSYDRVEGGYTF
TRBV15	TRBJ1-1	CATSPAGGRDVTEAFF
TRBV12-3/TRBV12-4	TRBJ1-4	CASSLGHQGLFF
TRBV2	TRBJ2-1	CASSALASGKNEQFF
TRBV4-1	TRBJ1-4	CASSQARGGEKLFF
TRBV24-1	TRBJ1-2	CATSDPGTGALGGYTF
TRBV5-1	TRBJ2-1	CASSSGQGPYNEQFF
TRBV6-7	TRBJ2-7	CASSYSDSGQGMYEQYF
TRBV30	TRBJ1-4	CAWGAGLEGEKLFF
TRBV4-1	TRBJ1-6	CASSQTGTGDNSPLHF
TRBV19	TRBJ1-2	CASSITQGATGYTF
TRBV5-1	TRBJ1-1	CASSPQTGETEAFF
TRBV5-1	TRBJ1-3	CASSVAGGSSGNTIYF
TRBV4-1	TRBJ2-1	CASSQELLVFGEQFF
TRBV7-8	TRBJ2-2	CASRLTGGIGELFF
TRBV18	TRBJ2-6	CASSPTVLPGANVLTF
TRBV11-3	TRBJ2-5	CASSSQRGGLETQYF
TRBV6-5	TRBJ1-1	CASSRPGGNTEAFF
TRBV27	TRBJ1-2	CASSFGVRADYGYTF
TRBV15	TRBJ1-1	CATSRAAGGINTEAFF
TRBV20-1	TRBJ1-6	CSASGVVSYNSPLHF
TRBV10-2	TRBJ1-1	CASSEQGRTEAFF
TRBV28	TRBJ1-1	CAATGGGERTEAFF
TRBV19	TRBJ2-5	CASSRGTSGVDETQYF
TRBV21-1	TRBJ1-2	CASSKGSTRHHYGYTF
TRBV5-1	TRBJ2-7	CASSLDEGGYEQYF